The 29 T cell receptor beta chains presented below share a single source sample, sequenced in a study of OX40 agonist ivuxolimab in advanced cancers. Sequencing used immunoSEQ multiplex PCR; TCRdb keeps in-frame clones, though not all of them. The sample lists tens of thousands of clones, under 90% occurring once. The source material was CD4+ or CD8+ T cells sorted from blood, sampled in a trial of the OX40 agonist ivuxolimab. The source of these receptors is an adult with an advanced solid tumor such as melanoma, head and neck, liver or kidney cancer.

The genes are TRBV18 and TRBJ1-2; a possible D gene is TRBD1 (6 bases). CDR1 is KGHSH and CDR2 is LQKENI in the germline V gene. The CDR3 runs to 14 residues. Between the trimmed V and J ends, which lost 8 bases and 2 bases, there was a span of 15 bases. CDR3 in amino acids: CASAGAAANYGYTF. DNA for the CDR3: TGTGCCAGCGCAGGGGCGGCAGCGAACTATGGCTACACCTTC.

Only one count was recorded for this clone. The chain carries TRBV28 and TRBJ2-1; TRBD2 is a possible D gene (6 bases). Looked up from germline, CDR1 is MDHEN and CDR2 is SYDVKM. V lost 5 bases and J lost 3, with 8 bases in between. There are 13 residues in the CDR3. The CDR3 sequence is CASSTGLYNEQFF. In DNA form, the CDR3 reads TGTGCCAGCAGTACGGGACTCTACAATGAGCAGTTCTTC.

This chain uses TRBV6-5 with TRBJ1-1; 7 positions match TRBD1. The CDR3 sequence is 13 residues long. The ends lost 5 bases at V and 4 bases at J; junction bases unmatched: 4. The V gene's germline CDR1 is MNHEY and CDR2 SVGAGI. The CDR3 here is CASSGDRATEAFF. CDR3 bases: TGTGCCAGCAGTGGAGACAGGGCCACTGAAGCTTTCTTT.

This sequence joins TRBV6-6 and TRBJ1-1, with D tentatively TRBD1 (5 bases). Trimming took off 4 bases at V and 1 base at J, with 10 bases between the two ends. The germline V gene has CDR1 MNHNY and CDR2 SVGAGI (reference sequence). The CDR3 contains 14 residues. CDR3 DNA sequence: TGTGCCAGCAGTTCGCGGCAGGGGAACACTGAAGCTTTCTTT. Residues: CASSSRQGNTEAFF.

The chain employs TRBV6-5 and TRBJ2-7; either TRBD1 or TRBD2 may supply D (5 bases each). Per germline, CDR1 MNHEY and CDR2 SVGAGI. This CDR3 has 15 residues. Trimming left V 1 base short and J 2 bases short, with 12 bases between. The CDR3 nucleotides read TGTGCCAGCAGTTACTTACCCGGGACCACCTACGAGCAGTACGTC. Its translation: CASSYLPGTTYEQYV.

This sequence joins TRBV18 and TRBJ1-2; TRBD1 matches 9 bases. The CDR3 covers 15 residues. Germline V CDR1 and CDR2: KGHSH, LQKENI. The V and J ends lost 4 bases and 1 base, in that order; junction bases with no gene match: 4. CDR3 sequence reads: CASSLGQGLNYGYTF. The CDR3, as DNA: TGTGCCAGCTCACTTGGACAGGGGCTTAACTATGGCTACACCTTC. The complete variable domain, with remaining parts taken from reference TRBV18 and TRBJ1-2, reads NAGVMQNPRHLVRRRGQEARLRCSPMKGHSHVYWYRQLPEEGLKFMVYLQKENIIDESGMPKERFSAEFPKEGPSILRIQQVVRGDSAAYFCASSLGQGLNYGYTFGSGTRLTVV.

The J gene is TRBJ1-2, the V gene TRBV5-1; the D gene is possibly TRBD1 (6 bases). CDR3 size: 14 residues. Trimming took off 4 bases at V and 7 bases at J, with 17 bases between the two ends. Germline loops: CDR1 SGHRS, CDR2 YFSETQ. The CDR3 nucleotides are TGCGCCAGCAGCCCACCGGGACAAAAGCCTGGCTACACCTTC. It specifies CASSPPGQKPGYTF.

The rearrangement uses TRBV4-1 and TRBJ2-3; maybe TRBD2 (6 bases). This CDR3 has 15 amino acids. The V end lost 5 bases, the J end lost 2 bases, and 14 bases lay between the germline ends. Germline CDR1 reads MGHRA; CDR2 reads YSYEKL. The CDR3 region is CASSVIWGDTDTQYF. For the CDR3, the DNA is TGCGCCAGCAGCGTTATATGGGGGGACACAGATACGCAGTATTTT.

The genes are TRBV19 and TRBJ1-2; a possible D gene is TRBD1 (5 bases). V lost 8 bases, J lost 8 bases, and 15 bases lay in between. The CDR3 is 12 amino acids. The germline V gene has CDR1 LNHDA and CDR2 SQIVND (reference sequence). CDR3 sequence reads: CASGGPEDGYTF. The CDR3 coding sequence is TGTGCCAGTGGGGGTCCGGAGGACGGCTACACCTTC.

The J gene is TRBJ1-6, the V gene TRBV6-5; no definite D call. In germline, CDR1 is MNHEY, CDR2 SVGAGI. The CDR3 contains 15 residues. The V end was cut by 0 bases, the J end by 9 bases, with 12 bases between. The CDR3 spells CASSYSGFDGSPLHF. In DNA, the CDR3 is TGTGCCAGCAGTTACTCGGGTTTTGATGGTTCACCCCTCCACTTT.

This chain uses TRBV28 with TRBJ1-6; the match to TRBD1 covers 9 bases. This CDR3 is built from 17 residues. Germline assignment: CDR1 MDHEN and CDR2 SYDVKM. V lost 5 bases, J lost 6 bases, and 11 bases stayed unmatched. The CDR3 DNA follows: TGTGCCAGCAGTCCGGACAGGGGAGGGTGGGGTAATTCACCCCTCCACTTT. Translated, it gives CASSPDRGGWGNSPLHF.

The table lists this clone with a few counts. The CDR3 protein is CASSPSSATASWWGTEAFF. In DNA, the CDR3 is TGTGCCAGCTCACCCAGTTCCGCGACGGCCTCATGGTGGGGCACTGAAGCTTTCTTT. V is TRBV18 and J is TRBJ1-1; D gene ambiguous. The germline CDR1 and CDR2 sequences are KGHSH and LQKENI. This CDR3 has 19 amino acids. Trimming took off 3 bases at V and 4 bases at J, with 27 bases between the two ends.

J is TRBJ1-4 and V is TRBV14; D is unclear. The germline gives CDR1 SGHDN, CDR2 FVKESK. V was clipped by 4 bases and J by 0 bases, with 12 bases between them. This CDR3 is built from 16 residues. This chain's CDR3 is CASSPGSRATNEKLFF. The CDR3 bases are TGTGCCAGCAGCCCGGGGTCCCGGGCAACTAATGAAAAACTGTTTTTT.

The rearrangement joins TRBV7-9 to TRBJ1-2; TRBD1 might be the D (5 bases). This CDR3 spans 17 amino acids. V shed 3 bases and J shed 3 bases, with 20 bases lying between them. Germline V gene data show CDR1 as SEHNR and CDR2 as FQNEAQ (reference sequence). The CDR3: CASSFTSSSQGDYGYTF. The CDR3 DNA sequence: TGTGCCAGCAGCTTTACTTCGTCGTCTCAGGGCGACTATGGCTACACCTTC.

The CDR3 DNA follows: TGTGCCAGCTCACCTGTACAGGGGATTCAGCCCCAGCATTTT. Its translation is CASSPVQGIQPQHF. The chain couples TRBV18 to TRBJ1-5; the match to TRBD1 covers 7 bases. The V gene's germline CDR1 is KGHSH and CDR2 LQKENI. Losses at the gene ends were 3 bases for V and 6 bases for J; bases not matched to a gene: 5. The CDR3 length is 14 residues.

This rearrangement joins TRBV6-5 to TRBJ2-1; 8 bases align to TRBD2. The CDR3 contains 15 residues. J lost 5 bases, V lost 5 bases, and 8 bases had no gene match. Per the germline V gene, CDR1 is MNHEY and CDR2 is SVGAGI. The CDR3 coding sequence is TGTGCCAGCAGTAAAACGGGGGGGAAAAACAATGAGCAGTTCTTC. Residues: CASSKTGGKNNEQFF.

This sequence joins TRBV7-9 and TRBJ2-2; TRBD2 agrees at 8 bases. V lost 6 bases and J lost 0; bases outside the gene matches: 3. Germline assignment: CDR1 SEHNR and CDR2 FQNEAQ (reference sequence). The CDR3 sequence is 15 residues long. CDR3 DNA: TGTGCCAGCAGGCCGGGACTAGCGAACACCGGGGAGCTGTTTTTT. Protein: CASRPGLANTGELFF.

The V and J genes are TRBV20-1 and TRBJ1-6; no definite D call. CDR3 length equals 11 residues. The ends were cut back, 3 bases at V and 11 bases at J, with 8 bases in the middle. The germline CDR1 and CDR2 sequences are DFQATT and SNEGSKA (reference sequence). In DNA, the CDR3 is TGCAGTGCTAGGTTGGGAACACCCCTCCACTTT. Translating it yields CSARLGTPLHF.

The rearrangement uses TRBV6-6 and TRBJ2-2, with 11 bases that match TRBD2. The CDR3 sequence is 16 residues long. J lost 1 base, V lost 6 bases, and 4 bases had no gene match. Germline V lookup: CDR1 MNHNY, CDR2 SVGAGI (reference sequence). The CDR3 DNA reads as TGTGCCAGCAGCCAGCTAGCGGGAGGGAACACCGGGGAGCTGTTTTTT. As protein: CASSQLAGGNTGELFF.

The rearrangement joins TRBV30 to TRBJ1-4; weak D call: TRBD1 (5 bases). Germline CDR1 GTSNPN, CDR2 SVGIG (reference sequence). The CDR3 sequence is 14 residues long. Trimming shortened V by 2 bases and J by 4 bases, and 11 bases separated the two germline ends. The chain's CDR3 is CAWSLTVINEKLFF. CDR3 coding DNA: TGTGCCTGGAGTTTGACAGTGATTAATGAAAAACTGTTTTTT.

This clone was recorded a few times. CDR3 nucleotides: TGTGCCTGGAGCCTCCCCGGGGGCAGGCAGCCCCAGCATTTT. It codes for CAWSLPGGRQPQHF. The chain carries TRBV30 and TRBJ1-5, with D perhaps matching TRBD1 (6 bases). Trimming took off 3 bases at V and 7 bases at J, with 16 bases between the two ends. The CDR3 spans 14 residues. Germline CDR1 reads GTSNPN; CDR2 reads SVGIG (reference sequence).

This clone appeared a single time. The chain joins TRBV4-3 to TRBJ2-7; D gene ambiguous. The V end lost 0 bases, the J end lost 2 bases, and 8 bases lay between the germline ends. Germline V gives CDR1 LGHNA, CDR2 YSLEER. There are 14 residues in the CDR3. The CDR3 DNA reads TGCGCCAGCAGCCAAGAGGCCTCTACCTACGAGCAGTACTTC. Translated: CASSQEASTYEQYF.

CDR3 sequence (DNA): TGTGCCAGCTCAGGTCAGAGCAATCAGCCCCAGCATTTT. It translates to CASSGQSNQPQHF. The rearrangement uses TRBV18 and TRBJ1-5; D unclear. The CDR3 length is 13 residues. CDR1 is KGHSH, CDR2 LQKENI, per germline. V dropped 5 bases and J dropped 1 base, with 6 bases sitting between them.

The chain uses TRBV2 and TRBJ2-5, with unresolved D. The CDR3 has 11 residues. The V end was cut by 7 bases, the J end by 4 bases, with 7 bases between. Per the germline V gene, CDR1 is SNHLY and CDR2 is FYNNEI. CDR3 protein: CASKSGETQYF. The CDR3 DNA is TGTGCCAGCAAATCGGGAGAGACCCAGTACTTC.

J is TRBJ2-4 and V is TRBV6-5; possible D gene TRBD1, 6 bases. V was shortened by 1 base and J by 6 bases, with 16 bases between the two germline ends. The CDR3 runs 16 residues. Germline V gene lookup returns CDR1 MNHEY and CDR2 SVGAGI. This chain's CDR3 is CASSYFRTAAGNIQYF. In DNA form, the CDR3 reads TGTGCCAGCAGTTACTTCAGGACAGCGGCGGGAAACATTCAGTACTTC.

CDR3 bases: TGTGCCAGCTCATCATTGGGGGGGCAATCTCAGCCCCAGCATTTT. Translating gives CASSSLGGQSQPQHF. The chain carries TRBV18 and TRBJ1-5; maybe TRBD1 (6 bases). Germline V lookup: CDR1 KGHSH, CDR2 LQKENI. CDR3 length equals 15 residues. Trimming shortened V by 5 bases and J by 6 bases, and 17 bases separated the two germline ends.

The J gene is TRBJ1-1, the V gene TRBV5-1, with D possibly TRBD1 on 5 matching bases. This CDR3 has 15 residues. With 5 bases removed from V and 6 bases from J, the gap between germline ends came to 20 bases. Germline V gene sequence: CDR1 SGHRS, CDR2 YFSETQ. In DNA, the CDR3 is TGCGCCAGCAGTACGAGCCTCCAGGGAAAGGCTGAAGCTTTCTTT. Protein: CASSTSLQGKAEAFF. The full variable domain, with the rest looked up from reference TRBV5-1 and TRBJ1-1, is KAGVTQTPRYLIKTRGQQVTLSCSPISGHRSVSWYQQTPGQGLQFLFEYFSETQRNKGNFPGRFSGRQFSNSRSEMNVSTLELGDSALYLCASSTSLQGKAEAFFGQGTRLTVV.

This clone was seen only once. This chain uses TRBV9 with TRBJ2-6, with D perhaps TRBD1 (5 bases). The germline V gene encodes CDR1 SGDLS and CDR2 YYNGEE. The CDR3 contains 17 residues. V lost 3 bases to trimming and J lost 0 bases, with 13 bases between them. CDR3 coding DNA: TGTGCCAGCAGCGACAGGTCCCCGTACTCTGGGGCCAACGTCCTGACTTTC. Translating gives CASSDRSPYSGANVLTF.

This chain connects TRBV19 to TRBJ2-3, with D maybe TRBD2 (6 bases). This CDR3 has 15 amino acids. V lost 3 bases, J lost 2 bases, and 12 bases lay in between. CDR1 and CDR2 (germline): LNHDA, SQIVND (reference sequence). The CDR3 region has the DNA TGTGCCAGTAGTATCCGAGCGGGCGCCACAGATACGCAGTATTTT. This gives the protein CASSIRAGATDTQYF. The variable domain in full, with the rest retrieved from reference TRBV19 and TRBJ2-3, is DGGITQSPKYLFRKEGQNVTLSCEQNLNHDAMYWYRQDPGQGLRLIYYSQIVNDFQKGDIAEGYSVSREKKESFPLTVTSAQKNPTAFYLCASSIRAGATDTQYFGPGTRLTVL.